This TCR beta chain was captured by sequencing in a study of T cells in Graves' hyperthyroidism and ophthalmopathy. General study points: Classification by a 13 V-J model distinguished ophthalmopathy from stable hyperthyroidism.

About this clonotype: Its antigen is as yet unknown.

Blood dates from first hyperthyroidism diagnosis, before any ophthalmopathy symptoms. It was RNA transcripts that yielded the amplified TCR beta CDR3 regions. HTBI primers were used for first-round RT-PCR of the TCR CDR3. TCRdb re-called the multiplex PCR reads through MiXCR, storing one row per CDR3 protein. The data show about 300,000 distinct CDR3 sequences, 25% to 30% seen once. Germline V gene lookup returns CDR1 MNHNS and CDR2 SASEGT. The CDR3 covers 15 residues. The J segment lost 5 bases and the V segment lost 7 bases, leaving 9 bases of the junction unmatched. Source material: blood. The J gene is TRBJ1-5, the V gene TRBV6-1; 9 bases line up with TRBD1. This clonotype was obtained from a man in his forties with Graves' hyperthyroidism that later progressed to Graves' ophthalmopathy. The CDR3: CASTSGQGLYQPQHF. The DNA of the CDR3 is TGTGCCAGCACCTCCGGACAGGGGCTCTATCAGCCCCAGCATTTT.